The 2 T cell receptor beta chains listed next were all sequenced from one sample in a study of a mutant IDH1 vaccine in newly diagnosed glioma. Regarding time point: week 23, last vaccination. With topical imiquimod, each dose of the vaccine consisted of 300 ug of mutant IDH1 20-mer peptide. These receptors have no identified antigens. The data were produced by immunoSEQ multiplex PCR, yet TCRdb's version contains in-frame clones alone and is incomplete. This table holds tens of thousands of clones, around 74% found once. The source material was PBMCs, sampled from a glioma patient whose treatment included an IDH1 peptide vaccine. These receptors all come from a man aged 45 to 65 with glioma.

The chain couples TRBV10-3 to TRBJ1-1; D call uncertain. Germline CDR1 ENHRY, CDR2 SYGVKD. Trimming cost V 0 bases and J 1 base, with 9 bases left between them. This CDR3 is 15 amino acids long. The CDR3 sequence: CAISESVSSNTEAFF. CDR3 coding DNA: TGTGCCATCAGTGAGTCGGTCAGTTCGAACACTGAAGCTTTCTTT.

The chain uses TRBV7-9 and TRBJ1-1, with D uncertain. CDR1 is SEHNR, CDR2 FQNEAQ, per germline (reference sequence). This CDR3 region has 12 residues. The ends were cut back, 2 bases at V and 8 bases at J, with 9 bases in the middle. CDR3 residues: CASSLPRTEAFF. In nucleotides, the CDR3 is TGTGCCAGCAGCTTACCCCGGACCGAAGCTTTCTTT.